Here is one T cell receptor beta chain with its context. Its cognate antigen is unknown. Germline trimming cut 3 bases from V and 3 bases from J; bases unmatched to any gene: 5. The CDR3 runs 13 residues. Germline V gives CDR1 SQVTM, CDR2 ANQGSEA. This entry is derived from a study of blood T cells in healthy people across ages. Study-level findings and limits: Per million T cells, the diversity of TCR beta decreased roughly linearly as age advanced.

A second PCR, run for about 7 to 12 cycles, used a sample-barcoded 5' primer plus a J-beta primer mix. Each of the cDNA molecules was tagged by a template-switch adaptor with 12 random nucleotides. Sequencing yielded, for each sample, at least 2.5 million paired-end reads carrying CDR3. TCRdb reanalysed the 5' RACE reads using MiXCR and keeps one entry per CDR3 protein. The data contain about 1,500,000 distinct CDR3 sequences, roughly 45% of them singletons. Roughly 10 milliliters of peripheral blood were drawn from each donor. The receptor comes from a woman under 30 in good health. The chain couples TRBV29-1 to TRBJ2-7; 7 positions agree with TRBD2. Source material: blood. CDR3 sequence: CSVEASGDYEQYF. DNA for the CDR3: TGCAGCGTTGAGGCTAGCGGAGACTACGAGCAGTACTTC.